The rows below give T cell receptor beta chains drawn from one sample of a study of molecular identifiers for immune sequencing clone quantification. In TCRdb, the PCR reads were re-called with MiXCR into one record per CDR3 protein. The top ten hold around 0.9% of the sample, which has some 650,000 distinct CDR3 sequences, about 20% seen once. What was sequenced was naive CD8+ T cells from blood, with Jurkat cell RNA spiked in. The receptors derive from a human donor in good health. Some libraries in this study had Jurkat cell RNA spiked in. Each CDR3 is given with its conserved first and last residue. The D gene is left open where the match is weak. Rows give clone size only sometimes, using once, few, many, or a class for an expanded clone.

V,D,J,size,DNA,CDR3
TRBV12-3/TRBV12-4,TRBD2,TRBJ2-4,NA,TGTGCCAGCAGTCCGTTCCTAATAGGAGGGGAGGGAGCCAAAAACATTCAGTACTTC,CASSPFLIGGEGAKNIQYF
TRBV21-1,NA,TRBJ2-7,NA,TGTGCCAGCAGCAAAAAGTCGTTCGCCTACGAGCAGTACTTC,CASSKKSFAYEQYF
TRBV6-2/TRBV6-3,NA,TRBJ1-5,many,TGTGCCAGCAGTTACTTGCGGGGCCTTAGCAATCAGCCCCAGCATTTT,CASSYLRGLSNQPQHF
TRBV6-2/TRBV6-3,NA,TRBJ2-7,few,TGTGCCAGCCGTACCGACTATTCCTACGAGCAGTACTTC,CASRTDYSYEQYF
TRBV6-2/TRBV6-3,TRBD1,TRBJ2-1,NA,TGTGCCAGCAGTAAGGGGACAGATGAGCTCTTC,CASSKGTDELF
TRBV5-6,TRBD2,TRBJ2-7,few,TGTGCCAGCAGCTGCACCGGGACTAGCGGGCCAAGCTCCTACGAGCAGTACTTC,CASSCTGTSGPSSYEQYF
TRBV19,NA,TRBJ2-1,many,TGTGCCAGCAGCACAGGCAGCTCCTACAATGAGCAGTTCTTC,CASSTGSSYNEQFF
TRBV5-1,NA,TRBJ2-1,NA,TGCGCCAGCAGCTTGATCACGGATGGTGAGCAGTTCTTC,CASSLITDGEQFF
TRBV27,TRBD1,TRBJ1-1,NA,TGTGCCGGCAGCCGGGACAGAAACCCGAACACTGAAGCTTTCTTT,CAGSRDRNPNTEAFF
TRBV19,NA,TRBJ1-5,few,TGTGCCAGTAGTATATATGGGGGCAGCAATCAGCCCCAGCATTTT,CASSIYGGSNQPQHF
TRBV6-5,NA,TRBJ2-7,few,TGTGCCAGCAGTCCCCGCGGCCTCCGGGAAATATTATCCTACGAGCAGTACTTC,CASSPRGLREILSYEQYF
TRBV12-3/TRBV12-4,NA,TRBJ1-5,many,TGTGCCAGCAGCCAGGATGGCCCCCAGCATTTT,CASSQDGPQHF
TRBV7-9,TRBD1,TRBJ1-2,NA,TGTGCCAGCAGCTTAAGACAGGGTGAGGTACGCGGCTATGGCTACACCTTC,CASSLRQGEVRGYGYTF
TRBV7-6,NA,TRBJ2-3,many,TGTGCCAGCAGCATTGCCGGGAGTAGCACAGATACGCAGTATTTT,CASSIAGSSTDTQYF
TRBV10-3,NA,TRBJ2-7,NA,TGCGCCCTCAGTGAGGGGGGGGGGGCCTACGAGCAGTACTTC,CALSEGGGAYEQYF
TRBV6-2/TRBV6-3,NA,TRBJ2-3,NA,TGTGCCAGCAGTTATAACAGGGCCTCCACAGATACGCAGTATTTT,CASSYNRASTDTQYF
TRBV2,TRBD1,TRBJ1-1,few,TGTGCCAGCAGGCCAGGGCCAGGGGGCACTGAAGCTTTCTTT,CASRPGPGGTEAFF
TRBV12-3/TRBV12-4,TRBD1,TRBJ2-7,few,TGTGCCAGCAGTTTATCAGGGACAGGGGTTCTGAGCGAGCAGTACTTC,CASSLSGTGVLSEQYF
TRBV19,NA,TRBJ1-1,NA,TGTGCCAGTAGTATAGATCCCGACAGAAAGGAGACTGAAGCTTTCTTT,CASSIDPDRKETEAFF
TRBV5-6,NA,TRBJ2-5,many,TGTGCCAGCAGCTTGGGAGGTAGTGAAGAGACCCAGTACTTC,CASSLGGSEETQYF
TRBV2,TRBD1,TRBJ1-6,NA,TGTGCCAGCAGTGAAGCCCCAGGGGGTAATTCACCCCTCCACTTT,CASSEAPGGNSPLHF
TRBV9,NA,TRBJ2-3,NA,TGTGCCAGCAGCGTAACCGCAGATACGCAGTATTTT,CASSVTADTQYF
TRBV5-4,NA,TRBJ1-1,many,TGTGCCAGCAGCCCCTTTTTGGAGCTTCCGGGAGGGGTGAACACTGAAGCTTTCTTT,CASSPFLELPGGVNTEAFF
TRBV13,TRBD1,TRBJ2-7,many,TGTGCCAGCAGCCCCGGGACAGGGTCCAACGAGCAGTACTTC,CASSPGTGSNEQYF
TRBV6-6,NA,TRBJ1-1,many,TGTGCCAGCAGACAACCCGGGGGCGGCACTGAAGCTTTCTTT,CASRQPGGGTEAFF
TRBV10-3,NA,TRBJ1-1,few,TGTGCCATCAGTGGGTATCAGAACACTGAAGCTTTCTTT,CAISGYQNTEAFF
TRBV24-1,NA,TRBJ2-1,many,TGTGCCACCAGTGAACAGATCAATGAGCAGTTCTTC,CATSEQINEQFF
TRBV30,NA,TRBJ2-7,many,TGTGCCTGGAGTGTAATGGTTGGGGCCAAGAAGTACGAGCAGTACTTC,CAWSVMVGAKKYEQYF
TRBV7-9,NA,TRBJ2-7,many,TGTGCCAGCAGCTTAGAACTTCCACCCGAGCAGTACTTC,CASSLELPPEQYF
TRBV7-9,TRBD1,TRBJ2-1,many,TGTGCCAGCAGCCATGCCACCGGGACAGTGTACAATGAGCAGTTCTTC,CASSHATGTVYNEQFF
TRBV9,NA,TRBJ2-5,NA,TGTGCCAGCAACAAACAGGGACCCCAAGAGACCCAGTACTTC,CASNKQGPQETQYF
TRBV29-1,NA,TRBJ1-2,many,TGCAGCGTTGAAGATCTCATCTATGGCTACACCTTC,CSVEDLIYGYTF
TRBV10-3,TRBD1,TRBJ2-7,NA,TGTGCCATCAGTGAGTCCGGGACAGGGCAAGACGAGCAGTACTTC,CAISESGTGQDEQYF
TRBV4-3,TRBD2,TRBJ2-5,few,TGCGCCAGCAGCCCCCGACTAGCGGGAGCTGGGAGGCAAGAGACCCAGTACTTC,CASSPRLAGAGRQETQYF
TRBV9,NA,TRBJ2-3,many,TGTGCCAGCAGCGTAGGGGAGCCAGATACGCAGTATTTT,CASSVGEPDTQYF
TRBV30,NA,TRBJ2-2,NA,TGTGCCTGGAGTATAGGGTCCGGGGAGCCGTTTTTT,CAWSIGSGEPFF